This T cell receptor beta chain was retrieved from a study of PD-1 blockade in classical Hodgkin lymphoma. There are 15 residues in the CDR3. Germline loops: CDR1 MNHNY, CDR2 SVGAGI (reference sequence). V dropped 2 bases and J dropped 4; count of bases not matched to a gene: 5. Some clones are missing from TCRdb's copy, which holds only in-frame ones; the method was immunoSEQ multiplex PCR. The table lists nearly 20,000 clones, over 65% of them singletons. As to time point: cycle 4 day 1 (C4D1), after 6 weeks of nivolumab. Each of the patients experienced relapse following autologous stem cell transplantation, and their brentuximab vedotin exposure differed. The authors purified CD4+ T cells from thawed PBMCs by magnetic negative selection. Study-level points and caveats: Newly diagnosed patients were reported to exhibit reduced baseline TCR diversity relative to healthy donors. TCR diversity rose significantly by C4D1 in CD4+ but not CD8+ cells. Prior to therapy, complete responders displayed diversity much like that of newly diagnosed patients. Exclusion applied to patients who initiated nivolumab less than 1 year following ASCT.

As for this clone: Its specificity is not known.

The rearrangement links TRBV6-6 to TRBJ2-1, with 7 bases aligning to TRBD2. The TCR sequence derives from a human donor with classical Hodgkin lymphoma. Sequenced material: CD4+ T cells from blood, taken before the fourth cycle of nivolumab. Written as DNA, the CDR3 is TGTGCCAGCAGTTACAGGACTAGTGCTTACAATGAGCAGTTCTTC. Its translation is CASSYRTSAYNEQFF.